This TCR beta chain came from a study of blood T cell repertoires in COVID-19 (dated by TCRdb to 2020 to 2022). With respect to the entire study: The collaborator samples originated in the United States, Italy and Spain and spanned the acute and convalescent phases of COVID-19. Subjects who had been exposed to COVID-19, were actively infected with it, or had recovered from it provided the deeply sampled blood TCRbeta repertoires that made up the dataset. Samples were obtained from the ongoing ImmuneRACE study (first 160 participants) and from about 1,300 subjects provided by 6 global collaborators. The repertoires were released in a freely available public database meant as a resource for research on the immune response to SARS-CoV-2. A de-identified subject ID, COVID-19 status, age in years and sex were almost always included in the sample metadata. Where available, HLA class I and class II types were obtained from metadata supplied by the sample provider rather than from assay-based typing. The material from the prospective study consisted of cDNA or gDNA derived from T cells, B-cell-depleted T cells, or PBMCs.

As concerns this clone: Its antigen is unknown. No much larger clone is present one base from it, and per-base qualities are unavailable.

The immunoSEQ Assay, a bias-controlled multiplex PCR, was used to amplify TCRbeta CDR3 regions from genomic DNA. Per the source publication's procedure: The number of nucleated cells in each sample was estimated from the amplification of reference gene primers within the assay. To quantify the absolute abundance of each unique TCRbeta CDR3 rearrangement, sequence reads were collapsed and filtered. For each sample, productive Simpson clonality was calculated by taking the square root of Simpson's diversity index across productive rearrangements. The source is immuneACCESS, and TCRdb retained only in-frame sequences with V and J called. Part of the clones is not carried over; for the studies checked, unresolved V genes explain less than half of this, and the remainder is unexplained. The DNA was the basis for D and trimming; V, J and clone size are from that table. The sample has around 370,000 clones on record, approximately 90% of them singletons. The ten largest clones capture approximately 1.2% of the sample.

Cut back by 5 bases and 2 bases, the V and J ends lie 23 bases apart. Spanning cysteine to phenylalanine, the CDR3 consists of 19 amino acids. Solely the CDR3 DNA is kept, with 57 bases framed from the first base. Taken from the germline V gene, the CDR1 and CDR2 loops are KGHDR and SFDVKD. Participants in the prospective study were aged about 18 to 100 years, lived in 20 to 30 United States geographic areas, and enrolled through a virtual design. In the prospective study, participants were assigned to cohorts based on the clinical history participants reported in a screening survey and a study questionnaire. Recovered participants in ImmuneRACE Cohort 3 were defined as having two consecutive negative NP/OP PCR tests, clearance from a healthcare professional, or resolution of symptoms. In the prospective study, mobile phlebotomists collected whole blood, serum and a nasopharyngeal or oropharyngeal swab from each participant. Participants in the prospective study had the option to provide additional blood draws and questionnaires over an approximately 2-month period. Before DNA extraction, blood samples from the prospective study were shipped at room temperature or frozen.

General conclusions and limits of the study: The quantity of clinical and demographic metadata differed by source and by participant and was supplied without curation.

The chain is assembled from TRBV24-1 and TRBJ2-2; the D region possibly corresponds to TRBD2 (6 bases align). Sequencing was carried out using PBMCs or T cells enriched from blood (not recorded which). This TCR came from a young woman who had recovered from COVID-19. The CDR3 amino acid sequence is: CATSASLVGDWINTGELFF. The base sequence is TGTGCCACCAGTGCGAGTTTGGTGGGGGACTGGATTAACACCGGGGAGCTGTTTTTT.